This TCR beta chain was identified in a study of identical twins. This clonotype was seen more than once but under ten times. Its antigen is currently unknown. The CDR3 sequence is 14 residues long. Germline V gene data show CDR1 as LGHNT and CDR2 as FRNRAP. Trimming stripped 8 bases from V and 5 bases from J, with 13 bases between. Study-level points and caveats: The degree of excess twin sharing was weaker in beta out-of-frame sequences. In cord blood, abundant beta clonotypes had fewer insertions; memory showed no trend. The study based its conclusions on cross-sectional statistical analysis and did not follow the same donors.

Unique molecular identifiers were in the cDNA, with template-switch universal primer binding. TCRdb re-derived calls from the 5' RACE reads in MiXCR, one entry per CDR3 protein. The sample holds 500,000 or so distinct CDR3 sequences, 14% seen once. The sample was also reused in another study, on yellow fever vaccine responses in identical twins.

The sequence was obtained from a woman aged 18 to 35 in good health. The rearrangement uses TRBV12-5 and TRBJ1-6; D may be TRBD1 (6 bases). Sequenced material: CD4+ T cells sorted from blood. The CDR3 here is CASSTGSDNSPLHF. The CDR3 DNA reads as TGTGCTAGTTCAACAGGGTCCGATAATTCACCCCTCCACTTT.